These 15 T cell receptor beta chains originate from one sample sequenced in a study of blood T cell repertoires in COVID-19. TCRdb's table, derived via immunoSEQ multiplex PCR, lists solely in-frame clones and lacks some. The data contain hundreds of thousands of clones, roughly 91% of them seen just once; the ten biggest clones take up approximately 2%. The sample comprised PBMCs or T cells enriched from blood (not recorded which). These receptors all come from a woman aged 55-69 years in a cohort exposed to, infected with or recovered from COVID-19 (not recorded which).

The V gene is TRBV2, the J gene TRBJ2-1; 9 bases are shared with TRBD2. Unmatched junction bases numbered 13, after V lost 7 bases and J lost 9 bases. CDR1 SNHLY and CDR2 FYNNEI come from the germline V gene. The CDR3 totals 15 residues. The chain's CDR3 is CASNPKVAGVGEQFF. The CDR3 bases are TGTGCCAGCAACCCGAAGGTAGCGGGAGTTGGTGAGCAGTTCTTC.

The sample holds a few counts of this clone. This chain joins TRBV28 and TRBJ1-5; TRBD1 is a possible D gene (5 bases). CDR3 length equals 17 residues. V gave up 7 bases and J gave up 4 bases, with 23 bases separating them. Germline V lookup: CDR1 MDHEN, CDR2 SYDVKM. CDR3 amino acids: CASTPWGRGGKNQPQHF. For the CDR3, the DNA is TGTGCCAGCACCCCCTGGGGGAGGGGAGGTAAGAATCAGCCCCAGCATTTT.

The chain uses TRBV6-1 and TRBJ1-4; 7 nucleotides align to TRBD1. The length of the CDR3 is 16 residues. Per germline, CDR1 MNHNS and CDR2 SASEGT. V lost 0 bases to trimming and J lost 3 bases; unmatched junction nucleotides: 4. DNA for the CDR3: TGTGCCAGCAGTGAAGCGCGAAGGGGGCCTAATGAAAAACTGTTTTTT. It is translated as CASSEARRGPNEKLFF.

This sequence joins TRBV6-2 or TRBV6-3 and TRBJ1-5; weak D call: TRBD1 (6 bases). There are 18 residues in the CDR3. CDR1 is MNHEY, CDR2 SVGEGT, per germline. V lost 5 bases to trimming and J lost 4 bases, with 24 bases between them. The chain's CDR3 is CASSHRDWTDWKNQPQHF. In DNA form, the CDR3 reads TGTGCCAGCAGTCACAGAGACTGGACAGATTGGAAGAATCAGCCCCAGCATTTT.

The genes are TRBV7-9 and TRBJ2-7; TRBD1 agrees at 10 bases. There are 14 residues in the CDR3. CDR1 SEHNR and CDR2 FQNEAQ come from the germline V gene (reference sequence). Trimming took 5 bases from V and 4 from J; bases not matched to a gene: 5. The CDR3 protein is CASSARQGAYEQYF. CDR3 coding DNA: TGTGCCAGCAGCGCGCGACAGGGGGCGTACGAGCAGTACTTC. Full variable domain (remainder filled in from reference TRBV7-9 and TRBJ2-7): DTGVSQNPRHKITKRGQNVTFRCDPISEHNRLYWYRQTLGQGPEFLTYFQNEAQLEKSRLLSDRFSAERPKGSFSTLEIQRTEQGDSAMYLCASSARQGAYEQYFGPGTRLTVT.

The chain links TRBV5-1 to TRBJ1-1; possibly TRBD1 for D (5 bases). The germline V gene encodes CDR1 SGHRS and CDR2 YFSETQ. Trimming left V 1 base short and J 1 base short, with 8 bases between. The CDR3 runs to 14 residues. The CDR3 spells CASSLYQGNTEAFF. The CDR3 coding sequence is TGCGCCAGCAGCTTGTATCAGGGGAACACTGAAGCTTTCTTT.

The gene calls are TRBV11-2 and TRBJ1-3, with a possible D match to TRBD1 (6 bases). This CDR3 region has 16 residues. The germline V and J ends were trimmed by 4 bases and 2 bases, with 15 bases remaining between them. Germline CDR1 reads SGHAT; CDR2 reads FQNNGV. As DNA, the CDR3 is TGTGCCAGCAGCTCCCAAACGCCAGGGGCTGGAAACACCATATATTTT. Its protein product is CASSSQTPGAGNTIYF.

The chain links TRBV28 to TRBJ2-7, with TRBD1 matching over 9 bases. V was clipped by 6 bases and J by 3 bases; unmatched bases: 21. In germline, CDR1 is MDHEN, CDR2 SYDVKM. CDR3 length: 19 residues. Here the CDR3 reads CASRPETGGPIPLIYEQYF. DNA of the CDR3: TGTGCCAGCAGACCTGAGACAGGGGGACCCATACCTCTCATCTACGAGCAGTACTTC. Using reference TRBV28 and TRBJ2-7 for the parts outside the CDR3, the full variable domain is DVKVTQSSRYLVKRTGEKVFLECVQDMDHENMFWYRQDPGLGLRLIYFSYDVKMKEKGDIPEGYSVSREKKERFSLILESASTNQTSMYLCASRPETGGPIPLIYEQYFGPGTRLTVT.

This CDR3 reads CASSPSSQGRNTEAFF. CDR3 nucleotide sequence: TGTGCCAGCTCACCATCGTCCCAGGGAAGGAACACTGAAGCTTTCTTT. V gene TRBV18 combines with J gene TRBJ1-1, with D possibly TRBD1 on 5 matching bases. V was pared by 2 bases and J by 1 base, with 14 bases between. Per the germline V gene, CDR1 is KGHSH and CDR2 is LQKENI. The CDR3 spans 16 residues.

This clone was detected only once. J is TRBJ1-4 and V is TRBV29-1, with TRBD1 identical over 8 bases. Germline CDR1 reads SQVTM; CDR2 reads ANQGSEA. The CDR3 spans 14 residues. V was pared by 8 bases and J by 8 bases, with 13 bases of the junction left unmatched. This CDR3 reads CSIRQGTRNEKLFF. The CDR3 nucleotides read TGCAGCATCCGACAGGGGACAAGGAACGAAAAACTGTTTTTT.

The chain links TRBV10-1 to TRBJ2-1; 7 bases are shared with TRBD1. The CDR3 has 13 residues. Germline CDR1 WNHNN, CDR2 SYGVQD (reference sequence). V shed 5 bases, J shed 8 bases, and the junction held 6 bases outside the gene matches. CDR3 DNA: TGCGCCAGCAGTAGAAACAGGGGCTATGAGCAGTTCTTC. Its protein is CASSRNRGYEQFF.

This sequence joins TRBV27 and TRBJ2-5; 9 bases are shared with TRBD2. Per the germline V gene, CDR1 is MNHEY and CDR2 is SMNVEV (reference sequence). The CDR3 is 15 amino acids. The ends lost 5 bases at V and 0 bases at J; junction bases unmatched: 4. The DNA for the CDR3 is TGTGCCAGCAGTCCTAGCGGGGCGTACCAAGAGACCCAGTACTTC. This translates into CASSPSGAYQETQYF.

Here the CDR3 reads CASSASQGSPQYF. The CDR3 bases are TGCGCCAGCTCCGCATCTCAGGGAAGTCCGCAGTATTTT. The chain joins TRBV10-1 to TRBJ2-3; D is perhaps TRBD1 (5 bases). Trimming took 8 bases from V and 10 from J, leaving 19 bases between them. Germline V gives CDR1 WNHNN, CDR2 SYGVQD (reference sequence). CDR3 size: 13 residues.

V usage is TRBV20-1 and J usage is TRBJ2-1; 11 bases are a match to TRBD2. V lost 5 bases, J lost 0 bases, and 9 bases stayed unmatched. The CDR3 has 17 residues. Germline loops: CDR1 DFQATT, CDR2 SNEGSKA (reference sequence). DNA for the CDR3: TGCAGTGCTCGTGCGGCTAGCGGGAGGAGCTCCTACAATGAGCAGTTCTTC. This sequence encodes CSARAASGRSSYNEQFF.

V and J are TRBV2 and TRBJ2-2, with 8 bases lining up with TRBD1. Looked up from germline, CDR1 is SNHLY and CDR2 is FYNNEI. Trimming took 5 bases from V and 2 from J; bases not matched to a gene: 4. The CDR3 sequence is 15 residues long. CDR3 sequence (DNA): TGTGCCAGCAGTCGGACAGGGAGTAACACCGGGGAGCTGTTTTTT. It yields the protein CASSRTGSNTGELFF.